The 17 T cell receptor beta chains below come from one sample, sequenced in a study of vaccination and CD4 T cells after COVID-19. These receptors' targets are unknown. The assay that was used to sequence DNA from cultured CD4+ T cells was the Oncomine TCR Beta short-read assay. TCRdb independently ran MiXCR on the PCR reads; one entry per CDR3 protein. Counted here are about 13,000 distinct CDR3 sequences, roughly 58% occurring once; the ten biggest clones make up around 20%. Sample treatment: 10-day PBMC culture with coronavirus spike peptide pools or control peptides (ViraFEST assay). Sequenced here: cultured CD4+ T cells from blood, sampled after SARS-CoV-2 vaccination. The receptors come from a human donor with COVID-19.

This sequence joins TRBV7-2 and TRBJ1-2; 9 bases are shared with TRBD1. Germline V CDR1 and CDR2: SGHTA, FQGNSA. The CDR3 spans 13 residues. With V trimmed by 5 bases and J by 5 bases, 3 bases remained unmatched. The chain's CDR3 is CASSQDRGYGYTF. The CDR3 nucleotides are TGTGCCAGCAGCCAAGACAGGGGGTATGGCTACACCTTC.

This clonotype was detected a few times. The rearrangement joins TRBV7-9 to TRBJ1-1; 9 bases line up with TRBD1. V lost 5 bases to trimming and J lost 5 bases; unmatched junction nucleotides: 6. Germline values: CDR1 SEHNR, CDR2 FQNEAQ (reference sequence). The CDR3 runs to 14 residues. In DNA form, the CDR3 reads TGTGCCAGCAGCCAGGACAGGGGTTTTACTGAAGCTTTCTTT. It is translated as CASSQDRGFTEAFF. The full variable domain, in which reference TRBV7-9 and TRBJ1-1 provide the parts outside the CDR3, is DTGVSQNPRHKITKRGQNVTFRCDPISEHNRLYWYRQTLGQGPEFLTYFQNEAQLEKSRLLSDRFSAERPKGSFSTLEIQRTEQGDSAMYLCASSQDRGFTEAFFGQGTRLTVV.

The rearrangement links TRBV27 to TRBJ2-7, with 9 bases fitting TRBD2. V was pared by 5 bases and J by 2 bases, with 4 bases of the junction left unmatched. Germline V gene sequence: CDR1 MNHEY, CDR2 SMNVEV (reference sequence). The CDR3 has 14 amino acids. The CDR3 is CASSRSGGPYEQYF. In nucleotides, the CDR3 is TGTGCCAGCAGTCGAAGCGGGGGGCCCTACGAGCAGTACTTC.

The chain employs TRBV5-8 and TRBJ2-6; D may be TRBD1 (5 bases). Deletions cut 2 bases from V and 2 bases from J, with 8 bases between. CDR1 is SGHTS and CDR2 is YDEGEE in the germline V gene. CDR3 length: 15 amino acids. The DNA for the CDR3 is TGTGCCAGCAGCTTCCGGACACCTGGGGCCAACGTCCTGACTTTC. Translated: CASSFRTPGANVLTF.

This clonotype has a single count. The genes are TRBV24-1 and TRBJ2-1, with a tentative D call TRBD2 (6 bases). V lost 7 bases and J lost 10, with 22 bases in between. Germline V CDR1 and CDR2: KGHDR, SFDVKD. The CDR3 contains 15 residues. This chain's CDR3 is CATSQTGTPREEQFF. In DNA, the CDR3 is TGTGCCACCAGCCAAACCGGGACTCCTAGGGAAGAGCAGTTCTTC.

The gene calls are TRBV7-6 and TRBJ1-4; D unresolved. Trimming cost V 9 bases and J 0 bases, with 2 bases left between them. The CDR3 is made up of 11 amino acids. Germline loops: CDR1 SGHVS, CDR2 FNYEAQ. The CDR3 spells CASATNEKLFF. The CDR3 DNA reads as TGTGCCAGTGCAACTAATGAAAAACTGTTTTTT.

V gene TRBV28 combines with J gene TRBJ2-2; TRBD2 agrees at 11 bases. The CDR3 runs to 16 residues. Trimming cost V 5 bases and J 0 bases; bases outside gene matches: 2. Germline V gene data show CDR1 as MDHEN and CDR2 as SYDVKM. The DNA for the CDR3 is TGTGCCAGCAGTACTAGCGGGGGTTCGAACACCGGGGAGCTGTTTTTT. Protein sequence: CASSTSGGSNTGELFF.

The rearrangement joins TRBV27 to TRBJ1-6; 7 bases agree with TRBD1. CDR1 and CDR2 (germline): MNHEY, SMNVEV (reference sequence). Germline trimming cut 3 bases from V and 1 base from J; bases unmatched to any gene: 6. CDR3 length: 17 residues. CDR3 loop: CASSFSGGRSYNSPLHF. DNA for the CDR3: TGTGCCAGCAGTTTTTCAGGGGGAAGGTCCTATAATTCACCCCTCCACTTT.

Only a few counts were recorded for this clonotype. This chain links TRBV6-5 with TRBJ1-1, with D uncertain. Germline V gene sequence: CDR1 MNHEY, CDR2 SVGAGI. This CDR3 has 14 residues. V was trimmed by 4 bases and J by 1 base, leaving 10 bases between them. As DNA, the CDR3 is TGTGCCAGCAGTTCACCCAGTGGGAACACTGAAGCTTTCTTT. Protein product: CASSSPSGNTEAFF.

This sequence joins TRBV2 and TRBJ1-6, with D tentatively TRBD1 (5 bases). The V end was cut by 6 bases, the J end by 7 bases, with 16 bases between. Germline CDR1 and CDR2: SNHLY and FYNNEI. This CDR3 has 15 amino acids. DNA of the CDR3: TGTGCCAGCAGCCCGACAGATAAACAGAATTCACCCCTCCACTTT. Residues: CASSPTDKQNSPLHF.

V is TRBV2 and J is TRBJ2-3; 12 bases agree with TRBD2. The ends lost 6 bases at V and 0 bases at J; junction bases unmatched: 10. The CDR3 consists of 18 residues. Germline CDR1 SNHLY, CDR2 FYNNEI. The CDR3 is CASRPLAGGWISTDTQYF. CDR3 coding DNA: TGTGCCAGCAGACCTCTAGCGGGGGGGTGGATTAGCACAGATACGCAGTATTTT.

The chain recombines TRBV10-1 with TRBJ2-7; D not certain. CDR3 length: 13 residues. Trimming cost V 4 bases and J 4 bases, with 11 bases left between them. Germline CDR1 is WNHNN and CDR2 is SYGVQD (reference sequence). The CDR3 sequence is CASSGEVGYEQYF. The CDR3 coding sequence is TGCGCCAGCAGTGGTGAGGTCGGATACGAGCAGTACTTC.

This clonotype was seen a handful of times. V is TRBV20-1 and J is TRBJ1-3; the D is unclear. V dropped 0 bases and J dropped 0 bases, with 9 bases sitting between them. The CDR3 has 15 amino acids. The germline V gene has CDR1 DFQATT and CDR2 SNEGSKA (reference sequence). The CDR3 coding sequence is TGCAGTGCTAGAGATGCCGCCAACTCTGGAAACACCATATATTTT. This translates into CSARDAANSGNTIYF.

The chain couples TRBV7-8 to TRBJ1-5, with D uncertain. The CDR3 extends over 12 amino acids. Germline V gives CDR1 SGHVS, CDR2 FQNEAQ. The germline V and J ends were trimmed by 5 bases and 2 bases, with 4 bases remaining between them. For the CDR3, the DNA is TGTGCCAGCAGCCAGGGCAATCAGCCCCAGCATTTT. It yields the protein CASSQGNQPQHF. The complete variable domain, with remaining parts taken from reference TRBV7-8 and TRBJ1-5, reads GAGVSQSPRYKVAKRGQDVALRCDPISGHVSLFWYQQALGQGPEFLTYFQNEAQLDKSGLPSDRFFAERPEGSVSTLKIQRTQQEDSAVYLCASSQGNQPQHFGDGTRLSIL.

The rearrangement joins TRBV6-1 to TRBJ1-1; D gene ambiguous. This CDR3 has 14 amino acids. The V gene's germline CDR1 is MNHNS and CDR2 SASEGT. The ends were cut back, 5 bases at V and 7 bases at J, with 17 bases in the middle. The CDR3 coding sequence is TGTGCCAGCAGTCCATCCGGACCCCCCTTTGAAGCTTTCTTT. As protein: CASSPSGPPFEAFF.

The chain employs TRBV20-1 and TRBJ1-4; D not resolved. CDR1 and CDR2 (germline): DFQATT, SNEGSKA (reference sequence). This CDR3 is 13 amino acids long. Deletions cut 2 bases from V and 2 bases from J, with 6 bases between. Here the CDR3 DNA reads TGCAGTGCTAGATGGCGGACTAATGAAAAACTGTTTTTT. Encoded protein: CSARWRTNEKLFF.

The rearrangement uses TRBV20-1 and TRBJ2-3; 7 bases fit TRBD2. The germline gives CDR1 DFQATT, CDR2 SNEGSKA (reference sequence). After removal of 6 bases from V and 0 bases from J, the junction contained 9 bases not matched to a gene. This CDR3 is built from 15 residues. The CDR3 here is CSANFRGDSTDTQYF. The DNA of the CDR3 is TGCAGTGCAAACTTTCGGGGGGACAGCACAGATACGCAGTATTTT.